This TCR beta chain was sequenced for a study of cytomegalovirus exposure and HLA in healthy donors. Notes on the study in general: Common viral pathogens (according to a later analysis) appeared linked to several of the most significant clusters. Evidence from a later analysis indicated that most CMV-associated TCR beta chains looked HLA-restricted.

Germline values: CDR1 MNHNS, CDR2 SASEGT. The CDR3 is 17 amino acids. V was pared by 4 bases and J by 4 bases, with 12 bases of the junction left unmatched. Of note for this clone: Its specificity is unknown.

Use of 60 Vbeta and 13 Jbeta primers characterized the PCR. TCRdb's table, derived via immunoSEQ multiplex PCR, lists solely in-frame clones and lacks some. The sample data list approximately 120,000 clones. Sampled while nominally healthy, donors likely had unrecorded immune exposures. V usage is TRBV6-1 and J usage is TRBJ1-3, with 8 nucleotides matching TRBD1. The sequencing input was PBMCs. This clonotype was obtained from a woman aged 60-70 years in good health and CMV-seronegative. CDR3 region: CASSGSRGRLVGNTIYF. The CDR3 DNA is TGTGCCAGCAGTGGCTCCAGGGGGCGCCTCGTCGGAAACACCATATATTTT.